The rows below give T cell receptor beta chains drawn from one sample of a study of blood T cell repertoires in COVID-19. Method: immunoSEQ multiplex PCR; TCRdb's copy keeps in-frame clones and lacks some. The data show some 190,000 clones, about 83% seen once. Sequenced material: PBMCs or T cells enriched from blood (not recorded which). The receptor set was obtained from a man aged 40-49 years with acute COVID-19. Each CDR3 is given with its conserved first and last residue. Fields, in order: V gene, clone size, D gene, J gene, CDR3 DNA, CDR3 protein. D genes are given only for firm matches. Part of the rows lack a size; the others show once, few, many or a class for expanded clones.

V: TRBV11-2
size: once
D: TRBD2
J: TRBJ2-7
DNA: TGTGCCAGCAGCTTTGACAGGACGGGAGGGTACGAGCAGTACTTC
CDR3: CASSFDRTGGYEQYF

V: TRBV29-1
size: few
D: .
J: TRBJ2-7
DNA: TGCAGCGTTGGGGTGGCAGGGGACGTCTACGAGCAGTACTTC
CDR3: CSVGVAGDVYEQYF

V: TRBV6-5
size: .
D: TRBD2
J: TRBJ2-5
DNA: TGTGCCAGCAGTCGGACTAGCGATCAAGAGACCCAGTACTTC
CDR3: CASSRTSDQETQYF

V: TRBV10-3
size: few
D: TRBD1
J: TRBJ1-3
DNA: TGTGCCATCAGTACAGGGGCCCCGGCTGGAAACACCATATATTTT
CDR3: CAISTGAPAGNTIYF

V: TRBV19
size: .
D: .
J: TRBJ2-2
DNA: TGTGCCAGTAGTCCCAGGGTCTTGGGCACCGGGGAGCTGTTTTTT
CDR3: CASSPRVLGTGELFF

V: TRBV2
size: once
D: .
J: TRBJ2-7
DNA: TGTGCCAGCAGTGAACAGGGCGACGAGCAGTACTTC
CDR3: CASSEQGDEQYF

V: TRBV2
size: once
D: .
J: TRBJ1-3
DNA: TGTGCCAGCCTCTCTGGGAGAGCCATATATTTT
CDR3: CASLSGRAIYF

V: TRBV9
size: .
D: .
J: TRBJ2-1
DNA: TGTGCCAGCAGCGTAGTGTCAGGGGAGGGTGAGCAGTTCTTC
CDR3: CASSVVSGEGEQFF

V: TRBV30
size: .
D: .
J: TRBJ1-1
DNA: TGTGCCTGGAGTACAATGGCCCACACTGAAGCTTTCTTT
CDR3: CAWSTMAHTEAFF

V: TRBV10-3
size: .
D: TRBD2
J: TRBJ2-1
DNA: TGTGCCATCAGTGAGCCGGTAGCGGGACGGGACAATGAGCAGTTCTTC
CDR3: CAISEPVAGRDNEQFF

V: TRBV7-8
size: .
D: TRBD1
J: TRBJ1-2
DNA: TGTGCCAGCAGCTCGACAGGGTCGAGCTTAATAAATGGCTACACCTTC
CDR3: CASSSTGSSLINGYTF

V: TRBV11-2
size: few
D: .
J: TRBJ2-1
DNA: TGTGCCAGCAGCACTAGGACGGTTTACAATGAGCAGTTCTTC
CDR3: CASSTRTVYNEQFF

V: TRBV5-4
size: once
D: .
J: TRBJ2-2
DNA: TGTGCCAGCAGCTTGGCACAGCACACCGGGGAGCTGTTTTTT
CDR3: CASSLAQHTGELFF

V: TRBV25-1
size: .
D: .
J: TRBJ1-3
DNA: TGTGCCAGCAGGAGCTCGACAGACTCTGGAAACACCATATATTTT
CDR3: CASRSSTDSGNTIYF

V: TRBV7-2
size: few
D: TRBD1
J: TRBJ1-2
DNA: TGTGCCAGCAGCTTAGCTGGACAGGGGGAGGGCTACACCTTC
CDR3: CASSLAGQGEGYTF

V: TRBV7-6
size: .
D: .
J: TRBJ2-7
DNA: TGTGCCAGCAGCTTACAGGGTTCGTGGGAGCAGTACTTC
CDR3: CASSLQGSWEQYF

V: TRBV13
size: .
D: TRBD2
J: TRBJ2-1
DNA: TGTGCCAGCAGCTCCGGACTAGTCTCGGGGTATGAGCAGTTCTTC
CDR3: CASSSGLVSGYEQFF

V: TRBV20-1
size: .
D: .
J: TRBJ1-6
DNA: TGCAGTGCTAGTCTTCTAACAGATTATAATTCACCCCTCCACTTT
CDR3: CSASLLTDYNSPLHF

V: TRBV11-2
size: .
D: .
J: TRBJ2-1
DNA: TGTGCCAGCAGCTCTCCCGGGGAGTACAGAAACAATGAGCAGTTCTTC
CDR3: CASSSPGEYRNNEQFF

V: TRBV2
size: .
D: TRBD1
J: TRBJ1-5
DNA: TGTGCCAGCAGTAGACAGGGGTCCCAGCATTTT
CDR3: CASSRQGSQHF

V: TRBV18
size: .
D: TRBD1
J: TRBJ1-2
DNA: TGTGCCAGCTCACCGGAGACAGGGGGTATCTACGGCTACACCTTC
CDR3: CASSPETGGIYGYTF

V: TRBV7-3
size: .
D: TRBD2
J: TRBJ2-1
DNA: TGTGCCAGCAGCTTAGGGCGGGAGCACAATGAGCAGTTCTTC
CDR3: CASSLGREHNEQFF

V: TRBV5-1
size: once
D: .
J: TRBJ2-5
DNA: TGCGCCAGCAGCTTACGACAGCAAGAGACCCAGTACTTC
CDR3: CASSLRQQETQYF

V: TRBV7-2
size: few
D: .
J: TRBJ2-7
DNA: TGTGCCAGCAGCTTAAAGGGGTACGTCTACGAGCAGTACTTC
CDR3: CASSLKGYVYEQYF

V: TRBV7-9
size: .
D: .
J: TRBJ1-4
DNA: TGTGCCAGCAGCCCCCCATGGAGTAATGAAAAACTGTTTTTT
CDR3: CASSPPWSNEKLFF

V: TRBV28
size: .
D: .
J: TRBJ2-7
DNA: TGTGCCAGCAGCCCAGGCACACAAGGAACCTACGAGCAGTACTTC
CDR3: CASSPGTQGTYEQYF

V: TRBV3-1/TRBV3-2
size: .
D: TRBD1
J: TRBJ1-5
DNA: TGTGCCAGCAGCCAAGGGGCAGGGGGCGGGGGGCCCCAGCATTTT
CDR3: CASSQGAGGGGPQHF

V: TRBV30
size: once
D: TRBD1
J: TRBJ2-7
DNA: TGTGCCTGTGCCCGACAGGGCTTAAACGAGCAGTACTTC
CDR3: CACARQGLNEQYF

V: TRBV7-6
size: .
D: TRBD2
J: TRBJ2-1
DNA: TGTGCCAGCTCCCGACTAGCGGACAATGAGCAGTTCTTC
CDR3: CASSRLADNEQFF

V: TRBV27
size: .
D: .
J: TRBJ1-1
DNA: TGTGCCAGCTGCCAAGAGGAGGCTTTCTTT
CDR3: CASCQEEAFF

V: TRBV5-5
size: .
D: .
J: TRBJ2-7
DNA: TGTGCCAGCACCATCCGACCTCAGACTAGTTACTACGAGCAGTACTTC
CDR3: CASTIRPQTSYYEQYF

V: TRBV11-3
size: .
D: TRBD2
J: TRBJ2-3
DNA: TGTGCCAGCAGCTTAGAAGCACTAGCGGGAGGGCCGGGGACAGATACGCAGTATTTT
CDR3: CASSLEALAGGPGTDTQYF

V: TRBV24-1
size: .
D: .
J: TRBJ2-3
DNA: TGTGCCACCAGTGATTACACTAAGAGCAAAGATACGCAGTATTTT
CDR3: CATSDYTKSKDTQYF

V: TRBV19
size: .
D: .
J: TRBJ1-1
DNA: TGTGCCAGTAGTATAAGGGGCAGTGAAGCTTTCTTT
CDR3: CASSIRGSEAFF

V: TRBV4-2
size: few
D: .
J: TRBJ1-5
DNA: TGTGCCAGCAGCCAAGAAGCCGCGGCGGGGGGTCAGCCCCAGCATTTT
CDR3: CASSQEAAAGGQPQHF

V: TRBV6-5
size: .
D: .
J: TRBJ2-2
DNA: TGTGCCAGCAGACCTGTCGGACAGTACACCGGGGAGCTGTTTTTT
CDR3: CASRPVGQYTGELFF

V: TRBV6-5
size: .
D: .
J: TRBJ1-1
DNA: TGTGCCAGCAGCTACACAGTGAACACTGAAGCTTTCTTT
CDR3: CASSYTVNTEAFF

V: TRBV5-6
size: .
D: .
J: TRBJ1-6
DNA: TGTGCCAGCAGCTATGTTACAGGGATTAATTCACCCCTCCACTTT
CDR3: CASSYVTGINSPLHF

V: TRBV7-3
size: .
D: TRBD1
J: TRBJ1-6
DNA: TGTGCCAGCAGCCTGACAGGGAATAATTCACCCCTCCACTTT
CDR3: CASSLTGNNSPLHF

V: TRBV10-3
size: .
D: TRBD2
J: TRBJ2-7
DNA: TGTGCCATCGGACTAGCGGGAGGAGTGCAGTACTTC
CDR3: CAIGLAGGVQYF

V: TRBV28
size: .
D: TRBD2
J: TRBJ2-7
DNA: TGTGCCAGCGTCTCTAGCGGGAGGGCATACGAGCAGTACTTC
CDR3: CASVSSGRAYEQYF

V: TRBV10-3
size: .
D: .
J: TRBJ2-7
DNA: TGTGCCGCCGGCGGGACCACGGGGCACGAGCAGTACTTC
CDR3: CAAGGTTGHEQYF

V: TRBV19
size: .
D: .
J: TRBJ2-5
DNA: TGTGCCAGTAGCCCCGGGTACGAGACCCAGTACTTC
CDR3: CASSPGYETQYF

V: TRBV27
size: few
D: TRBD2
J: TRBJ2-7
DNA: TGTGCCAGCGCCGGGCCCCTAGCGGCCGTCGGCGAGCAGTACTTC
CDR3: CASAGPLAAVGEQYF

V: TRBV3-1/TRBV3-2
size: .
D: TRBD1
J: TRBJ1-2
DNA: TGTGCCAGCAGCCTCAGGGGGAACTATGGCTACACCTTC
CDR3: CASSLRGNYGYTF

V: TRBV19
size: .
D: .
J: TRBJ1-6
DNA: TGTGCCAGTAGTATATTTGCCGCATCCCGAGATTTTTCTTCACCCCTCCACTTT
CDR3: CASSIFAASRDFSSPLHF

V: TRBV4-2
size: few
D: TRBD2
J: TRBJ2-7
DNA: TGTGCCAGCAGCCGGGAGCGGGAGTACGAGCAGTACTTC
CDR3: CASSREREYEQYF

V: TRBV19
size: .
D: TRBD1
J: TRBJ1-2
DNA: TGTGCCAGTAGTCCCAAACAGGGGGTTGCTGGCTACACCTTC
CDR3: CASSPKQGVAGYTF

V: TRBV27
size: .
D: TRBD2
J: TRBJ2-7
DNA: TGTGCCAGCAGTACCGGGACTACGACCGAGCAGTACTTC
CDR3: CASSTGTTTEQYF

V: TRBV5-1
size: .
D: .
J: TRBJ1-6
DNA: TGCGCCAGCAGCTTGGGAGAGCGTTCACCCCTCCACTTT
CDR3: CASSLGERSPLHF

V: TRBV6-5
size: .
D: TRBD1
J: TRBJ1-2
DNA: TGTGCCAGCAGTCGGACAGGAGCTAACTATGGCTACACCTTC
CDR3: CASSRTGANYGYTF

V: TRBV4-1
size: .
D: .
J: TRBJ2-3
DNA: TGCGCCAGCAGCCAGGGTGCCGGGGTTCTCACAGATACGCAGTATTTT
CDR3: CASSQGAGVLTDTQYF

V: TRBV28
size: once
D: TRBD2
J: TRBJ2-2
DNA: TGTGCCAGCCATAAACGCCCATTCAGGTGGCTAGCGGGAGGGTACACCGGGGAGCTGTTTTTT
CDR3: CASHKRPFRWLAGGYTGELFF

V: TRBV7-9
size: .
D: TRBD1
J: TRBJ2-2
DNA: TGTGCCAGCAACAAAAACAGGGGGGCGAACACCGGGGAGCTGTTTTTT
CDR3: CASNKNRGANTGELFF

V: TRBV3-1/TRBV3-2
size: .
D: .
J: TRBJ2-3
DNA: TGTGCCAGCAGCCAAGTATTAGCGGCCGATACGCAGTATTTT
CDR3: CASSQVLAADTQYF

V: TRBV28
size: .
D: TRBD1
J: TRBJ1-2
DNA: TGTGCCTCCGCCGGCAACAGGGGCTCCCTCCATGGCTACACCTTC
CDR3: CASAGNRGSLHGYTF

V: TRBV25-1
size: .
D: .
J: TRBJ2-1
DNA: TGTGCCAGCAAGGAGAGCTCCTACAATGAGCAGTTCTTC
CDR3: CASKESSYNEQFF

V: TRBV25-1
size: .
D: .
J: TRBJ1-3
DNA: TGTGCCAGCAGTGAAAAAACGGTTGGAAACACCATATATTTT
CDR3: CASSEKTVGNTIYF

V: TRBV27
size: .
D: TRBD1
J: TRBJ1-5
DNA: TGTGCCAGCAGCCTACAGGGGGCACGGCAGCCCCAGCATTTT
CDR3: CASSLQGARQPQHF